The 7 T cell receptor beta chains given below trace back to one sample, sequenced in a study of blood T cell repertoires in COVID-19 (dated by TCRdb to about 2020). Receptor libraries were prepared by the immunoSEQ multiplex PCR assay. The table comes from immuneACCESS by way of TCRdb, which keeps in-frame sequences with V and J called. Part of the clones is missing from these tables; in studies checked, under half for an unresolved V gene and the rest for unknown reasons. In all, the sample holds about 230,000 clones, and roughly 80% of those were seen once. Around 2.5% of the sample is taken by the ten largest. Specimen: peripheral blood. These receptors originate from a woman in her seventies with active or convalescent COVID-19.

This clone is a singleton in its sample. The V and J genes are TRBV5-1 and TRBJ1-5, with TRBD1 matching over 7 bases. The CDR3 loop spans 13 amino acids. The germline CDR1 and CDR2 sequences are SGHRS and YFSETQ. J was trimmed by 2 bases and V by 4 bases; bases with no gene match: 0. The CDR3 DNA follows: TGCGCCAGCAGCACAGGGGGCAATCAGCCCCAGCATTTT. Translation gives CASSTGGNQPQHF.

The table lists this clone with a few counts. CDR3 nucleotide sequence: TGTGCCAGCAGCTTGGCCGGGGTGAGGAATGAAAAACTGTTTTTT. Protein: CASSLAGVRNEKLFF. This chain connects TRBV5-5 to TRBJ1-4; D is unclear. With 0 bases removed from V and 5 bases from J, the gap between germline ends came to 11 bases. Germline lookup yields CDR1 SGHKS and CDR2 YYEKEE (reference sequence). CDR3 length: 15 amino acids. Based on the CDR3 plus reference TRBV5-5 and TRBJ1-4, the full variable domain is DAGVTQSPTHLIKTRGQQVTLRCSPISGHKSVSWYQQVLGQGPQFIFQYYEKEERGRGNFPDRFSARQFPNYSSELNVNALLLGDSALYLCASSLAGVRNEKLFFGSGTQLSVL.

The chain employs TRBV9 and TRBJ2-3; tentatively, D is TRBD2 (6 bases). Deletions cut 4 bases from V and 2 bases from J, with 17 bases between. The CDR3 contains 16 residues. The germline V gene encodes CDR1 SGDLS and CDR2 YYNGEE. This chain's CDR3 is CASSLRGTADTDTQYF. CDR3 nucleotides: TGTGCCAGCAGCCTTAGAGGGACTGCCGACACAGATACGCAGTATTTT. Full variable domain (missing parts from reference TRBV9 and TRBJ2-3): DSGVTQTPKHLITATGQRVTLRCSPRSGDLSVYWYQQSLDQGLQFLIQYYNGEERAKGNILERFSAQQFPDLHSELNLSSLELGDSALYFCASSLRGTADTDTQYFGPGTRLTVL.

The chain is built from TRBV2 and TRBJ1-4; D call uncertain. The germline V and J ends were trimmed by 5 bases and 8 bases, with 12 bases remaining between them. This CDR3 has 13 residues. Germline assignment: CDR1 SNHLY and CDR2 FYNNEI. The CDR3 DNA follows: TGTGCCAGCAGTCGCCTGCTGGGCGAAAAACTGTTTTTT. It codes for CASSRLLGEKLFF.

The chain uses TRBV2 and TRBJ2-5; D is unresolved. Trimming pared 7 bases from V and 5 bases from J, leaving 17 bases between. Germline V gene sequence: CDR1 SNHLY, CDR2 FYNNEI. The CDR3 totals 14 residues. This CDR3 is CASTEGVDGETQYF. The DNA of the CDR3 is TGTGCCAGCACCGAAGGAGTGGATGGTGAGACCCAGTACTTC.

This rearrangement joins TRBV7-3 to TRBJ1-2, with TRBD1 identical over 9 bases. Germline loops: CDR1 SGHTA, CDR2 FQGTGA. J lost 5 bases, V lost 5 bases, and 3 bases had no gene match. This CDR3 contains 13 residues. This CDR3 reads CASSIDRGYGYTF. The CDR3 nucleotides read TGTGCCAGCAGCATCGACAGGGGGTATGGCTACACCTTC.

The chain recombines TRBV13 with TRBJ1-6; D is uncertain. This CDR3 spans 15 amino acids. V lost 5 bases and J lost 7, with 15 bases in between. Looked up from germline, CDR1 is PRHDT and CDR2 is FYEKMQ (reference sequence). CDR3 protein: CASSPHGIPNSPLHF. DNA for the CDR3: TGTGCCAGCAGCCCCCACGGGATCCCGAATTCACCCCTCCACTTT.